This entry is about one T cell receptor beta chain. Its matching antigen is unknown. The V gene end was trimmed by 1 base and the J gene end by 7 bases; junction bases not matched to a gene: 1. The CDR3 sequence is 14 residues long. Germline CDR1 is LNHNV and CDR2 is YYDKDF (reference sequence). The sample belongs to a study of CD8+CD57+ T cells in acquired aplastic anemia. General study results and limits: Researchers report that twenty-nine CD8+ CDR3 sequences appeared in both patients and controls. Significance was not reached for CD8+ Simpson's diversity between patients and controls.

The study profiled TCR beta VDJ and CDR3 using genomic DNA as template. TCRdb processed the reads anew with MiXCR; each CDR3 protein has one entry. This sample yields some 42,000 distinct CDR3 sequences, of which approximately 67% are seen a single time; 23% belongs to the top ten. This sequence joins TRBV15 and TRBJ1-6; 7 positions agree with TRBD1. The TCR was taken from a human donor in good health, serving as a control. What was sequenced was sorted CD4+, CD8+, or CD8+CD57+ T cells (not recorded which) from PBMCs. The CDR3: CATSRGDSNSPLHF. DNA for the CDR3: TGTGCCACCAGCAGAGGGGACAGCAATTCACCCCTCCACTTT. Filled out from reference TRBV15 and TRBJ1-6, the complete variable domain reads DAMVIQNPRYQVTQFGKPVTLSCSQTLNHNVMYWYQQKSSQAPKLLFHYYDKDFNNEADTPDNFQSRRPNTSFCFLDIRSPGLGDTAMYLCATSRGDSNSPLHFGNGTRLTVT.